This entry lists 32 T cell receptor beta chains sequenced from one sample in a study of cytomegalovirus exposure and HLA in healthy donors (dated by TCRdb to 2017 to 2019). The library was generated by the immunoSEQ multiplex PCR assay. For the multiplex PCR, a mixture combining 60 forward primers for TCR Vbeta segments and 13 reverse primers for TCR Jbeta segments was used. The immuneACCESS repertoire file appears here via TCRdb, limited to in-frame rearrangements. These files lack a portion of the clones; in checked studies, under half of the deficit traces to unresolved V genes, and the cause of the others is not known. This sample is represented by some 140,000 clones; 73% of them were singletons. The ten largest clones represent over 1% of the sample. The sequencing sample was made of PBMCs. The receptors derive from a woman between 35 and 50 years old in good health and CMV-seronegative.

This chain uses TRBV5-5 with TRBJ1-1; TRBD1 might be the D (6 bases). The V gene's germline CDR1 is SGHKS and CDR2 YYEKEE (reference sequence). The V gene lost 4 bases and the J gene lost 0 bases, with 16 bases spanning the gap. The CDR3 extends over 16 amino acids. The CDR3 DNA follows: TGTGCCAGCAGCCTTCGGGACATTGGAGTGAACACTGAAGCTTTCTTT. Encoded protein: CASSLRDIGVNTEAFF.

This clone was observed a few times. The chain employs TRBV6-5 and TRBJ1-5, with no clear D. CDR3 length: 12 residues. Deletions cut 6 bases from V and 9 bases from J, with 12 bases between. Germline lookup yields CDR1 MNHEY and CDR2 SVGAGI. The CDR3 coding sequence is TGTGCCAGCAGCCCCGGTGCGGTGCCCCAGCATTTT. Translated: CASSPGAVPQHF.

This sequence joins TRBV7-9 and TRBJ1-2; tentative D call: TRBD1 (5 bases). Germline values: CDR1 SEHNR, CDR2 FQNEAQ (reference sequence). The CDR3 consists of 11 residues. Deletions cut 3 bases from V and 8 bases from J, with 7 bases between. CDR3 coding DNA: TGTGCCAGCAGCTTGGGGCCGGGCTACACCTTC. It encodes CASSLGPGYTF.

The V and J genes are TRBV19 and TRBJ1-6; D call uncertain. The CDR3 is made up of 14 amino acids. Looked up from germline, CDR1 is LNHDA and CDR2 is SQIVND (reference sequence). Trimming pared 3 bases from V and 9 bases from J, leaving 12 bases between. CDR3 protein: CASSIRTETSPLHF. Here the CDR3 DNA reads TGTGCCAGTAGTATTCGTACAGAGACTTCACCCCTCCACTTT.

This sequence joins TRBV5-4 and TRBJ2-2; TRBD2 is a possible D gene (7 bases). CDR3 size: 16 residues. V lost 4 bases, J lost 1 base, and 14 bases lay in between. The germline gives CDR1 SGHNT, CDR2 YYREEE (reference sequence). CDR3 protein: CASSSMGGLNTGELFF. The DNA of the CDR3 is TGTGCCAGCAGCAGTATGGGGGGGCTGAACACCGGGGAGCTGTTTTTT.

This clone has just a few counts. The rearrangement links TRBV5-6 to TRBJ2-1, with 7 positions matching TRBD1. V trimming: 3 bases; J trimming: 6 bases; junction bases outside the gene matches: 3. This CDR3 is 13 amino acids long. Looked up from germline, CDR1 is SGHDT and CDR2 is YYEEEE. This chain's CDR3 is CASSYGTVNEQFF. In DNA form, the CDR3 reads TGTGCCAGCAGCTACGGGACAGTCAATGAGCAGTTCTTC.

Comments on this clone: The junction and the germline gene differ at one end; a read error may be behind it. Other DNA sequences within the sample encode an identical CDR3. DNA for the CDR3: TGTGCTATCAGTGATTCAGGTCCTGGGGCCAACGTCCTGACTTTC. Encoded protein: CAISDSGPGANVLTF. The chain carries TRBV10-3 and TRBJ2-6; D gene unclear. The V gene's germline CDR1 is ENHRY and CDR2 SYGVKD. There are 15 residues in the CDR3.

V and J are TRBV9 and TRBJ1-4; D is unclear. CDR3 length: 17 amino acids. V gave up 0 bases and J gave up 11 bases, with 23 bases separating them. Germline loops: CDR1 SGDLS, CDR2 YYNGEE. CDR3 sequence reads: CASSVGVIRNGGGKLFF. CDR3 nucleotide sequence: TGTGCCAGCAGCGTAGGGGTCATCAGGAACGGAGGTGGGAAACTGTTTTTT.

The V gene is TRBV28, the J gene TRBJ1-1; unclear D gene. V was cut by 3 bases and J by 0 bases, with 8 bases left in between. The CDR3 covers 14 residues. Germline CDR1 MDHEN, CDR2 SYDVKM. The CDR3 DNA follows: TGTGCCAGCAGTTTTACGAGTTTGAACACTGAAGCTTTCTTT. Its protein is CASSFTSLNTEAFF.

The chain is built from TRBV2 and TRBJ1-2, with unresolved D. The ends were cut back, 4 bases at V and 8 bases at J, with 20 bases in the middle. CDR1 SNHLY and CDR2 FYNNEI come from the germline V gene. This CDR3 contains 15 residues. CDR3 nucleotides: TGTGCCAGCAGTGGAAGCGCAGAACTCATTGAAGGCTACACCTTC. Translation gives CASSGSAELIEGYTF.

This clone showed up just a few times. The chain employs TRBV2 and TRBJ1-6; the match to TRBD1 covers 7 bases. V dropped 2 bases and J dropped 0; count of bases not matched to a gene: 7. CDR1 is SNHLY, CDR2 FYNNEI, per germline. This CDR3 comprises 18 residues. CDR3 nucleotides: TGTGCCAGCAGTGAATACCCGACAGGGAGCTCCTATAATTCACCCCTCCACTTT. Translation gives CASSEYPTGSSYNSPLHF. Using reference TRBV2 and TRBJ1-6 for the parts outside the CDR3, the full variable domain is EPEVTQTPSHQVTQMGQEVILRCVPISNHLYFYWYRQILGQKVEFLVSFYNNEISEKSEIFDDQFSVERPDGSNFTLKIRSTKLEDSAMYFCASSEYPTGSSYNSPLHFGNGTRLTVT.

This chain connects TRBV5-1 to TRBJ2-3, with D maybe TRBD1 (5 bases). This CDR3 contains 13 residues. Deletions cut 4 bases from V and 2 bases from J, with 8 bases between. The V gene's germline CDR1 is SGHRS and CDR2 YFSETQ. The CDR3 sequence: CASSPTDTDTQYF. The CDR3 DNA reads as TGCGCCAGCAGCCCGACAGACACAGATACGCAGTATTTT.

The genes are TRBV15 and TRBJ1-6; D uncertain. Trimming removed 0 bases at V and 7 bases at J, with 10 bases between. Germline-derived CDR1 and CDR2 are LNHNV and YYDKDF (reference sequence). This CDR3 region has 15 residues. The CDR3 DNA reads as TGTGCCACCAGCAGAGACAGGCAAACAAATTCACCCCTCCACTTT. This codes for CATSRDRQTNSPLHF.

The rearrangement uses TRBV6-5 and TRBJ1-1; the D gene is possibly TRBD1 (5 bases). The CDR3 extends over 13 amino acids. Germline assignment: CDR1 MNHEY and CDR2 SVGAGI. With 7 bases removed from V and 3 bases from J, the gap between germline ends came to 12 bases. CDR3 in amino acids: CASNKQAYTEAFF. The CDR3 coding sequence is TGTGCCAGCAACAAACAGGCGTACACTGAAGCTTTCTTT.

The chain uses TRBV4-2 and TRBJ1-2, with a weak D call TRBD1 (5 bases). The germline gives CDR1 LGHNA, CDR2 YNFKEQ. V shed 0 bases and J shed 3 bases, with 11 bases lying between them. This CDR3 contains 15 residues. This CDR3 is CASSQDGGTDYGYTF. The CDR3 DNA reads TGTGCCAGCAGCCAAGACGGAGGGACGGACTATGGCTACACCTTC.

The genes are TRBV6-1 and TRBJ2-2, with a weak D call TRBD1 (6 bases). Trimming removed 8 bases at V and 1 base at J, with 8 bases between. CDR3 size: 13 residues. Germline loops: CDR1 MNHNS, CDR2 SASEGT. The CDR3 here is CASEGQNTGELFF. For the CDR3, the DNA is TGTGCCAGCGAGGGACAGAACACCGGGGAGCTGTTTTTT.

The chain employs TRBV5-1 and TRBJ2-6; possible D gene TRBD2, 6 bases. CDR1 SGHRS and CDR2 YFSETQ come from the germline V gene. The CDR3 spans 15 residues. V lost 4 bases and J lost 2, with 10 bases in between. CDR3: CASSGGVPGANVLTF. The CDR3 bases are TGCGCCAGCAGCGGAGGGGTCCCTGGGGCCAACGTCCTGACTTTC.

This clone has only a few counts. The CDR3 here is CASRREDYGYTF. CDR3 nucleotides: TGCGCCAGCAGGCGAGAAGACTATGGCTACACCTTC. This chain connects TRBV5-1 to TRBJ1-2; no clear D. Germline V gives CDR1 SGHRS, CDR2 YFSETQ. Trimming took off 5 bases at V and 3 bases at J, with 8 bases between the two ends. The CDR3 covers 12 residues.

CDR3 amino acids: CSVDLPSGGLNEQFF. CDR3 nucleotides: TGCAGCGTTGACCTCCCCAGCGGGGGTTTAAATGAGCAGTTCTTC. The V call is TRBV29-1, the J call TRBJ2-1, with 8 bases identical to TRBD2. V lost 3 bases and J lost 7; bases outside the gene matches: 11. The CDR3 runs 15 residues. Looked up from germline, CDR1 is SQVTM and CDR2 is ANQGSEA.

The rearrangement links TRBV9 to TRBJ1-1; D uncertain. Looked up from germline, CDR1 is SGDLS and CDR2 is YYNGEE. The CDR3 covers 13 residues. The V end lost 4 bases, the J end lost 5 bases, and 12 bases lay between the germline ends. As DNA, the CDR3 is TGTGCCAGCAGCCTCTCAATCGGGACTGAAGCTTTCTTT. Translated, it gives CASSLSIGTEAFF.

V gene TRBV2 combines with J gene TRBJ2-2; possible D gene TRBD2, 6 bases. The CDR3 has 17 amino acids. Trimming shortened V by 0 bases and J by 6 bases, and 17 bases separated the two germline ends. Germline assignment: CDR1 SNHLY and CDR2 FYNNEI. The CDR3 DNA sequence: TGTGCCAGCAGTGAAGCGTTCTGGGGGGTTGTGCCCGGGGAGCTGTTTTTT. It yields the protein CASSEAFWGVVPGELFF.

The V and J genes are TRBV14 and TRBJ2-1; 8 nucleotides align to TRBD2. CDR3 size: 15 residues. V was pared by 1 base and J by 12 bases, with 11 bases of the junction left unmatched. CDR1 is SGHDN, CDR2 FVKESK, per germline. This CDR3 is CASSQVGVQRGLQFF. The CDR3 DNA reads as TGTGCCAGCAGCCAAGTGGGTGTCCAGCGGGGGTTGCAGTTCTTC.

The rearrangement links TRBV18 to TRBJ2-3; TRBD2 is a possible D gene (5 bases). The V and J ends lost 3 bases and 1 base respectively, with 8 bases between them. From germline, CDR1 is KGHSH and CDR2 LQKENI. This CDR3 comprises 14 residues. CDR3 sequence reads: CASSPGGRTDTQYF. In DNA form, the CDR3 reads TGTGCCAGCTCACCTGGCGGGCGCACAGATACGCAGTATTTT.

The gene calls are TRBV5-6 and TRBJ2-2; D possibly corresponds to TRBD2 (5 bases). CDR1 is SGHDT, CDR2 YYEEEE, per germline. The CDR3 length is 14 residues. V lost 0 bases, J lost 4 bases, and 7 bases lay in between. CDR3 protein: CASSLVRGTGELFF. DNA for the CDR3: TGTGCCAGCAGCTTGGTTCGGGGCACCGGGGAGCTGTTTTTT.

The V call is TRBV28, the J call TRBJ2-2; possible D gene TRBD1, 5 bases. V was cut by 3 bases and J by 0 bases, with 11 bases left in between. Looked up from germline, CDR1 is MDHEN and CDR2 is SYDVKM. The CDR3 has 16 amino acids. The DNA for the CDR3 is TGTGCCAGCAGTTTTTCATGGACAACGAACACCGGGGAGCTGTTTTTT. Its protein product is CASSFSWTTNTGELFF.

As regards this clone: A read error may produce the germline difference seen at one junction end. V and J are TRBV6-1 and TRBJ2-7; D remains unclear. The CDR3 covers 10 residues. Germline values: CDR1 MNHNS, CDR2 SASEGT. CDR3 sequence (DNA): TGTGCCAGCAGGAGCTACGGGCAGTACTTC. Encoded protein: CASRSYGQYF.

V is TRBV27 and J is TRBJ2-1; TRBD1 matches at 11 bases. Germline CDR1 is MNHEY and CDR2 is SMNVEV (reference sequence). V shed 7 bases and J 4 bases; nucleotides not matched to a gene: 6. The CDR3 extends over 15 amino acids. CDR3 sequence reads: CASNPGTGGYNEQFF. CDR3 nucleotides: TGTGCCAGCAACCCCGGGACAGGGGGATACAATGAGCAGTTCTTC.

The J gene is TRBJ1-1, the V gene TRBV6-6; D gene unclear. Trimming left V 2 bases short and J 1 base short, with 8 bases between. CDR1 is MNHNY, CDR2 SVGAGI, per germline (reference sequence). The CDR3 is made up of 14 amino acids. Here the CDR3 DNA reads TGTGCCAGCAGTTACGGGCAGGCGAACACTGAAGCTTTCTTT. Its translation is CASSYGQANTEAFF.

This clone has only a few counts. The CDR3 DNA is TGTGCCAGCAGTTTGGGACAGGGGGTGAACACTGAAGCTTTCTTT. As protein: CASSLGQGVNTEAFF. The chain recombines TRBV6-6 with TRBJ1-1; TRBD1 agrees at 11 bases. This CDR3 has 15 residues. The germline V gene has CDR1 MNHNY and CDR2 SVGAGI (reference sequence). The trim removed 4 bases at V and 0 bases at J, leaving 1 base unmatched.

This chain connects TRBV29-1 to TRBJ2-1, with 11 bases identical to TRBD2. This CDR3 has 15 residues. J gave up 8 bases and V 5 bases, and 11 bases lay outside the gene matches. The germline V gene encodes CDR1 SQVTM and CDR2 ANQGSEA. The CDR3 bases are TGCAGCGTTTCCACCGGGACTAGCGGAGTTTATGAGCAGTTCTTC. It codes for CSVSTGTSGVYEQFF.

J is TRBJ2-5 and V is TRBV6-4, with TRBD2 matching over 9 bases. V lost 5 bases to trimming and J lost 5 bases; unmatched junction nucleotides: 3. CDR3 length equals 13 residues. The germline V gene has CDR1 MRHNA and CDR2 SNTAGT. In nucleotides, the CDR3 is TGTGCCAGCAGTCCCACTAGCGGGGAGACCCAGTACTTC. Protein sequence: CASSPTSGETQYF.

V and J are TRBV7-8 and TRBJ2-1; 7 nucleotides align to TRBD1. The CDR3 sequence is 12 residues long. Germline V gives CDR1 SGHVS, CDR2 FQNEAQ. V shed 5 bases and J 10 bases; nucleotides not matched to a gene: 5. CDR3 coding DNA: TGTGCCAGCAGCCAACAGGGGCCAGAGCAGTTCTTC. It specifies CASSQQGPEQFF.